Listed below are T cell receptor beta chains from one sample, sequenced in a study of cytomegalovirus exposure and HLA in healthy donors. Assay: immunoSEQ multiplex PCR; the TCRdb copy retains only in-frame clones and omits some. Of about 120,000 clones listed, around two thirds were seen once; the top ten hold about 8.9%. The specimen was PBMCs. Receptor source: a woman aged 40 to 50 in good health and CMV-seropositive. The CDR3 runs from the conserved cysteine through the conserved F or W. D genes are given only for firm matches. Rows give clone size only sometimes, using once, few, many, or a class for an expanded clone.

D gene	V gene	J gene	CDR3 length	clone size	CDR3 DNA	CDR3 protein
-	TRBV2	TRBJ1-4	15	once	TGTGCCAGCAGTGTGGACGGGGTTGGACCAGGAAAACTGTTTTTT	CASSVDGVGPGKLFF
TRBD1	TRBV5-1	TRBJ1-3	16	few	TGCGCCAGCAGCTTGGGGACAGGCAACTCTGGAAACACCATATATTTT	CASSLGTGNSGNTIYF
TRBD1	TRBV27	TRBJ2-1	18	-	TGTGCCAGCAGTTTAAGAAGCCGAGACAGGGGCAAAGACAATGAGCAGTTCTTC	CASSLRSRDRGKDNEQFF
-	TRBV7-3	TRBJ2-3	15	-	TGTGCCAGCAGCCGACGATCGGGTAAAACAGATACGCAGTATTTT	CASSRRSGKTDTQYF
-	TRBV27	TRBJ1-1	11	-	TGTGCCAGCATCGGGGGCACTGAAGCTTTCTTT	CASIGGTEAFF
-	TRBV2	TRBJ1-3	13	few	TGTGCCAGCAGTGATCAGGGGCCGAACACCATATATTTT	CASSDQGPNTIYF
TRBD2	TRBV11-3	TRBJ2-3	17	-	TGTGCCAGCAGATCGGGACTAGCGGGGATGAGCACAGATACGCAGTATTTT	CASRSGLAGMSTDTQYF
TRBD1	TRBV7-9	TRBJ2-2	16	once	TGTGCCAGCAGCTCGCCCGGGACAGCGAACACCGGGGAGCTGTTTTTT	CASSSPGTANTGELFF
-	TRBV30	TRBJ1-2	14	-	TGTGCCTGGAGTGTAGACGCAGGGCGATATGGCTACACCTTC	CAWSVDAGRYGYTF
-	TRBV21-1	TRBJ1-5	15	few	TGTGCCAGCAGGAGGACAGGGGGCGCCAATCAGCCCCAGCATTTT	CASRRTGGANQPQHF
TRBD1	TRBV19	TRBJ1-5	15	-	TGTGCCAGTAGATCCGGGACAGGGGAGGGTCAGCCCCAGCATTTT	CASRSGTGEGQPQHF
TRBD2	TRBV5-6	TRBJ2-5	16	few	TGTGCCAGCAGCTTGAGGACTAGCGGGTACCAAGAGACCCAGTACTTC	CASSLRTSGYQETQYF
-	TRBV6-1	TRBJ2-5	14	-	TGTGCCAGCAGTGATGGGCAGCGGCAAGAGACCCAGTACTTC	CASSDGQRQETQYF
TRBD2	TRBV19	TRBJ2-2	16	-	TGTGCCAGTAGTATAGTAGGCGGGAGTAACACCGGGGAGCTGTTTTTT	CASSIVGGSNTGELFF
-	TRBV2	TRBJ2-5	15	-	TGTGCCAGCAGTGAGTACGACAGCCTAGGGGAGACCCAGTACTTC	CASSEYDSLGETQYF
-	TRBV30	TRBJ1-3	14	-	TGTGCCTGGAAGGACAGCGGCTCTGGAAACACCATATATTTT	CAWKDSGSGNTIYF
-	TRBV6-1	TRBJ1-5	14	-	TGTGCCAGCAGGGACAGTCTCAGCAATCAGCCCCAGCATTTT	CASRDSLSNQPQHF
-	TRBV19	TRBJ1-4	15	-	TGTGCCAGTAGTATAGATGGCGGGTGGGATGAAAAACTGTTTTTT	CASSIDGGWDEKLFF
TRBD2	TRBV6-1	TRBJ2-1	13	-	TGTGCCAGCAGCGTTAATAGCGGGAGAGAGCAGTTCTTC	CASSVNSGREQFF
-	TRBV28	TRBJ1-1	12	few	TGTGCCAGCAGCTCTCGGTACACTGAAGCTTTCTTT	CASSSRYTEAFF
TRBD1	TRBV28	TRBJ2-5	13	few	TGTGCCAGTCGACAGGGCGGACAAGAGACCCAGTACTTC	CASRQGGQETQYF
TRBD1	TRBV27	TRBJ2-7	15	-	TGTGCCAGCAGTTCACTTGGGACAGGGGATTACGAGCAGTACTTC	CASSSLGTGDYEQYF
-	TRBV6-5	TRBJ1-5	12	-	TGTGCCAGCAGTTACGGGCAAGCGCCCCAGCATTTT	CASSYGQAPQHF
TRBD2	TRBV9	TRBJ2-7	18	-	TGTGCCAGCAGCGTCGAGTCTAGCGGGGGTGGGACCTCCTACGAGCAGTACTTC	CASSVESSGGGTSYEQYF
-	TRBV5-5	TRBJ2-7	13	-	TGTGCCAGCAGCTTGGTACGGGGAGGCGAGCAGTACTTC	CASSLVRGGEQYF
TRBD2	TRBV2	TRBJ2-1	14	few	TGTGCCAGCCCCGCGGGGGACCCCGCGGATGAGCAGTTCTTC	CASPAGDPADEQFF
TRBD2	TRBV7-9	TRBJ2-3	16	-	TGTGCCAGCAGCTTGGGACTAGCGGGAGGATCAGATACGCAGTATTTT	CASSLGLAGGSDTQYF
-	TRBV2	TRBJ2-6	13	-	TGTGCCAGCAGTGGTTACCAGGGCAACGTCCTGACTTTC	CASSGYQGNVLTF
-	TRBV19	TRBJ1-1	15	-	TGTGCCAGTAGTATTGACGGGGAGGGGAACACTGAAGCTTTCTTT	CASSIDGEGNTEAFF
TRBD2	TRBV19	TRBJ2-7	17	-	TGTGCCAGTAGTAAAACTAGCGGGAGAAAAGTGGGGGACGAGCAGTACTTC	CASSKTSGRKVGDEQYF
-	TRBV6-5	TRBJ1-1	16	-	TGTGCCAGCAGTTCTCCCGGGAGAGGTCGGGGCACTGAAGCTTTCTTT	CASSSPGRGRGTEAFF
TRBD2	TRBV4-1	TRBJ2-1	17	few	TGCGCCAGCAGCCAAGGGCTGGGACTAGCGGGGGGCAATGAGCAGTTCTTC	CASSQGLGLAGGNEQFF
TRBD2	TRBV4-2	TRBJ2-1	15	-	TGTGCCAGCAGCCAAGAAACGGGCGCTAGCGGGGCGCAGTTCTTC	CASSQETGASGAQFF
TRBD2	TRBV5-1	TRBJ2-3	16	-	TGCGCCAGCAGCTTGGATACTAGCGCAGGCACAGATACGCAGTATTTT	CASSLDTSAGTDTQYF
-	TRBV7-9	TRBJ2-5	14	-	TGTGCCAGCAGCCGCGACGCAGGACAAGAGACCCAGTACTTC	CASSRDAGQETQYF